The next 13 T cell receptor beta chains were all read from a single sample in a study of CXCR3-negative and CXCR3-positive naive CD8 T cells (dated by TCRdb to the late 2010s). The paper as a whole reports these results and caveats: Compared with CXCR3-negative naive cells, CXCR3-positive naive cells had TRB CDR3s with higher hydrophobicity (lower Kidera factor 4), lower energy, and higher strength and volume indices.

The sequencer listed for this sample is NextSeq 550. The Human TCR Profiling Kit (MiLaboratory) was used to make UMI-labeled 5' RACE TRB cDNA libraries. Based on TCRdb reprocessing of the reads, there is one entry per CDR3 protein sequence, and DNA is missing. This sample's records show around 88,000 distinct CDR3 sequences. The top ten clones comprise about 1% of the sample. These receptors have no known antigen. Sequenced input: naive CXCR3+ CD8+ T cells from blood. The sample's cell subset or site label is to be understood as: CD45RO-CCR7+CD27+CD95- naive CD8+ T cells expressing CXCR3 (TNR3+). The origin of the receptors is a human donor in good health. Some clones in this sample may be carry-over from other donors' samples.

The V and J genes are TRBV28 and TRBJ2-1. The CDR3 runs to 14 residues. CDR1 is MDHEN, CDR2 SYDVKM, per germline. The CDR3 region is CAITGGAYYNEEFF. The full variable domain, with the rest looked up from reference TRBV28 and TRBJ2-1, is DVKVTQSSRYLVKRTGEKVFLECVQDMDHENMFWYRQDPGLGLRLIYFSYDVKMKEKGDIPEGYSVSREKKERFSLILESASTNQTSMYLCAITGGAYYNEEFFGPGTRLTVL.

This sequence joins TRBV7-9 and TRBJ1-5; the TCRdb call, TRBD1, lacks DNA for checking. Per germline, CDR1 SEHNR and CDR2 FQNEAQ (reference sequence). The CDR3 has 16 residues. The CDR3 reads CASSLAVGVVGQPQHF.

This chain connects TRBV29-1 to TRBJ2-3; TCRdb's D call, TRBD1, is unchecked because there is no DNA. The CDR3 contains 13 residues. In germline, CDR1 is SQVTM, CDR2 ANQGSEA. The CDR3 sequence is CSPKDRYTDTQYF.

This sequence joins TRBV7-8 and TRBJ2-5; TCRdb proposes TRBD1, but this gene call is untestable without DNA. Germline assignment: CDR1 SGHVS and CDR2 FQNEAQ. This CDR3 contains 16 residues. CDR3 sequence: CASSLSGTGSRGAQYF.

This chain uses TRBV29-1 with TRBJ2-1; TCRdb proposes TRBD1, but this gene call is untestable without DNA. The CDR3 is made up of 11 amino acids. The germline gives CDR1 SQVTM, CDR2 ANQGSEA. CDR3 loop: CSAPVLTEQFF.

The chain combines TRBV6-2 or TRBV6-3 with TRBJ2-7; the D call from TCRdb, TRBD2, cannot be confirmed without DNA. The CDR3 is 15 residues long. Germline CDR1 and CDR2: MNHEY and SVGEGT. CDR3: CASSYSSGERYEQYF.

V gene TRBV29-1 combines with J gene TRBJ2-1; the D gene TCRdb calls, TRBD2, cannot be checked with no DNA. Germline V gives CDR1 SQVTM, CDR2 ANQGSEA. The CDR3 contains 14 residues. Here the CDR3 reads CSSRRREGGNEQFF.

The chain recombines TRBV6-5 with TRBJ2-7; TCRdb's D call, TRBD1, is unchecked because there is no DNA. This CDR3 comprises 15 residues. The V gene's germline CDR1 is MNHEY and CDR2 SVGAGI. CDR3 in amino acids: CASSYSEAGALEQYF.

The rearrangement uses TRBV5-1 and TRBJ2-7; TCRdb designates TRBD1, a call that cannot be tested without DNA. The CDR3 contains 15 residues. Germline-derived CDR1 and CDR2 are SGHRS and YFSETQ. CDR3 amino acids: CASSVDRVRFYEQYF.

The rearrangement joins TRBV12-3 or TRBV12-4 to TRBJ2-2; TCRdb returns TRBD1, unconfirmable since there is no DNA. CDR3 length: 15 amino acids. This CDR3 is CASNGALENTGELFF.

The V and J genes are TRBV6-1 and TRBJ1-1; TCRdb reports TRBD1, a call that lacks DNA to check it against. The CDR3 has 11 residues. Germline V gives CDR1 MNHNS, CDR2 SASEGT. CDR3 amino acids: CASSNRLEAFF.

This rearrangement joins TRBV7-2 to TRBJ2-5; without DNA, the TCRdb call of TRBD2 cannot be checked. The CDR3 runs to 17 residues. CDR1 is SGHTA and CDR2 is FQGNSA in the germline V gene. The CDR3 sequence is CASSLVFTSGGPETQYF.

The chain uses TRBV7-9 and TRBJ2-5; there is no DNA to check the TCRdb D call of TRBD1. The CDR3 sequence is 14 residues long. Germline V lookup: CDR1 SEHNR, CDR2 FQNEAQ (reference sequence). The CDR3 is CASSLVFRAETQYF. Drawing the rest from reference TRBV7-9 and TRBJ2-5, the complete variable domain is DTGVSQNPRHKITKRGQNVTFRCDPISEHNRLYWYRQTLGQGPEFLTYFQNEAQLEKSRLLSDRFSAERPKGSFSTLEIQRTEQGDSAMYLCASSLVFRAETQYFGPGTRLLVL.